Below, 8 T cell receptor beta chains from the same sample are listed, as sequenced in a study of low-dose radiotherapy and immunotherapy resistance in tumors. TRAV- and TRBV-specific primers primed first-strand cDNA, covering alpha and beta chains. With a V-primer adapter and a constant-region primer, TCRs were amplified for around 21 PCR cycles. TCRdb processed the reads anew with MiXCR; each CDR3 protein has one entry. The table includes 35,000 to 45,000 distinct CDR3 sequences, less than 30% detected once. Time point given: after trial treatment. Indicated treatment: LDRT plus nivolumab, ipilimumab, low-dose cyclophosphamide and aspirin (RACIN trial). The sequenced sample was PBMCs, obtained after low-dose radiotherapy plus immunotherapy. Receptors originate from a male donor with prostate cancer.

This clonotype was detected many times. V is TRBV5-4 and J is TRBJ2-2; D is possibly TRBD1 or TRBD2 (5 bases each). The CDR3 totals 15 residues. Trimming removed 5 bases from V and 2 bases from J, with 13 bases in between. CDR1 is SGHNT and CDR2 is YYREEE in the germline V gene (reference sequence). The DNA of the CDR3 is TGTGCCAGCAGGCCAGGGACCTTTAACACCGGGGAGCTGTTTTTT. This translates into CASRPGTFNTGELFF.

About this clonotype: A read error is likely here: a far larger clone is one base away. The chain uses TRBV5-5 and TRBJ2-5, with unresolved D. The CDR3 contains 13 residues. Germline V gives CDR1 SGHKS, CDR2 YYEKEE (reference sequence). V shed 0 bases and J shed 11 bases, with 14 bases lying between them. CDR3 in amino acids: CASSLEFGNEQYF. CDR3 DNA: TGTGCCAGCAGCTTGGAGTTTGGGAATGAGCAGTACTTC. Based on the CDR3 plus reference TRBV5-5 and TRBJ2-5, the full variable domain is DAGVTQSPTHLIKTRGQQVTLRCSPISGHKSVSWYQQVLGQGPQFIFQYYEKEERGRGNFPDRFSARQFPNYSSELNVNALLLGDSALYLCASSLEFGNEQYFGPGTRLLVL.

V usage is TRBV19 and J usage is TRBJ2-7; 7 nucleotides agree with TRBD2. In germline, CDR1 is LNHDA, CDR2 SQIVND (reference sequence). Germline trimming cut 8 bases from V and 1 base from J; bases unmatched to any gene: 11. The CDR3 spans 15 residues. The CDR3 reads CASSPGGSRSYEQYF. CDR3 in DNA: TGTGCCAGTTCTCCCGGCGGGAGCAGGTCCTACGAGCAGTACTTC.

Ten or more counts support this clonotype. This chain connects TRBV6-2 or TRBV6-3 to TRBJ2-1; possibly TRBD1 for D (5 bases). Trimming pared 7 bases from V and 3 bases from J, leaving 13 bases between. Germline CDR1 reads MNHEY; CDR2 reads SVGEGT. This CDR3 region has 14 residues. CDR3 coding DNA: TGTGCCAGCAACGGTGGGGCCTTCTACAATGAGCAGTTCTTC. This codes for CASNGGAFYNEQFF.

The sample holds many counts of this clonotype. The CDR3 spells CASSQSFKGGYTF. The DNA of the CDR3 is TGTGCCAGCAGCCAATCGTTCAAGGGTGGCTACACCTTC. The J gene is TRBJ1-2, the V gene TRBV14; D call uncertain. The CDR3 loop spans 13 amino acids. Deletions cut 2 bases from V and 7 bases from J, with 11 bases between. In germline, CDR1 is SGHDN, CDR2 FVKESK.

This clonotype came up many times. V and J are TRBV20-1 and TRBJ2-7; 12 bases fit TRBD2. Per the germline V gene, CDR1 is DFQATT and CDR2 is SNEGSKA (reference sequence). The CDR3 covers 15 residues. The J segment lost 0 bases and the V segment lost 5 bases, leaving 5 bases of the junction unmatched. Here the CDR3 reads CSAGPSGRASYEQYF. The CDR3 coding sequence is TGCAGTGCTGGCCCTAGCGGGAGGGCCTCCTACGAGCAGTACTTC.

This chain links TRBV6-4 with TRBJ2-2; no clear D. Trimming took off 4 bases at V and 4 bases at J, with 7 bases between the two ends. The CDR3 runs to 13 residues. CDR1 and CDR2 from the germline V gene are MRHNA and SNTAGT. The CDR3 sequence is CASSVGTTGELFF. CDR3 bases: TGTGCCAGCAGTGTGGGCACCACCGGGGAGCTGTTTTTT.

This clonotype was recorded at least ten times. The chain has TRBV7-8 and TRBJ2-7; TRBD1 agrees at 10 bases. The germline V gene has CDR1 SGHVS and CDR2 FQNEAQ. This CDR3 region has 15 residues. Trimming removed 6 bases from V and 6 bases from J; junction bases left unmatched: 11. CDR3 nucleotide sequence: TGTGCCAGCAGTCATGGGGCCGGGACAGGGGTCGAGCAGTACTTC. Translated, it gives CASSHGAGTGVEQYF. The full variable domain, with the rest looked up from reference TRBV7-8 and TRBJ2-7, is GAGVSQSPRYKVAKRGQDVALRCDPISGHVSLFWYQQALGQGPEFLTYFQNEAQLDKSGLPSDRFFAERPEGSVSTLKIQRTQQEDSAVYLCASSHGAGTGVEQYFGPGTRLTVT.